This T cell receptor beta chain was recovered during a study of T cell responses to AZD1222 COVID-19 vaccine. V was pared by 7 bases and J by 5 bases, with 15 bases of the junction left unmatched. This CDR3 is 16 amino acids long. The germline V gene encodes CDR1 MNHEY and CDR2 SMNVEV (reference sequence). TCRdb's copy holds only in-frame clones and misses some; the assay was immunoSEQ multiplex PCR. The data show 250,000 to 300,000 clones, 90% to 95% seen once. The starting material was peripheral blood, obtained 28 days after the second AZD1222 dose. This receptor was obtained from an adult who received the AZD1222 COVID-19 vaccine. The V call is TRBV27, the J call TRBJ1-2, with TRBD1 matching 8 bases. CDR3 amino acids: CASNPRETGGLYGYTF. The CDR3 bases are TGTGCCAGCAATCCGAGGGAAACAGGGGGTCTATATGGCTACACCTTC.